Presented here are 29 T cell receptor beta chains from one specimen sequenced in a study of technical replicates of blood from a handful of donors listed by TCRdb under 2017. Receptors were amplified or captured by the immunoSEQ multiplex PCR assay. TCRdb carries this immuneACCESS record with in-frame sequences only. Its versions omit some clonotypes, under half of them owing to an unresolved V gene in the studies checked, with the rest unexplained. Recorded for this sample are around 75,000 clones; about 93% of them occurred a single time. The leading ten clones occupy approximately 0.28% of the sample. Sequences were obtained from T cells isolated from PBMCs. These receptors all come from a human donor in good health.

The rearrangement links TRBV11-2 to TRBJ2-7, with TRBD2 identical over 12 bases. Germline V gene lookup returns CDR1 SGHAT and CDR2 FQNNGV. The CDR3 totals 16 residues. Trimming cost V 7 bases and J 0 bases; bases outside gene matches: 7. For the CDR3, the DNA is TGTGCCAGCATCGTGGGACTAGCGGGTATCTCCTACGAGCAGTACTTC. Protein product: CASIVGLAGISYEQYF.

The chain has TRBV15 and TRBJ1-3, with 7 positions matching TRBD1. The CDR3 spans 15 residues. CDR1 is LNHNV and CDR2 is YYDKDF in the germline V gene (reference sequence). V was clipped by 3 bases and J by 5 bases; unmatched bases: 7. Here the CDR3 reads CATSRGRQGRNTIYF. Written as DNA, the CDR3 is TGTGCCACCAGCAGGGGCCGACAGGGAAGAAACACCATATATTTT.

The CDR3 nucleotides are TGTGCCAGCAGGGCCGACATAAGCGGGGGGCTAAATGAGCAGTTCTTC. Amino acid sequence: CASRADISGGLNEQFF. This chain connects TRBV14 to TRBJ2-1, with TRBD2 matching 9 bases. V shed 6 bases, J shed 7 bases, and the junction held 13 bases outside the gene matches. Germline-derived CDR1 and CDR2 are SGHDN and FVKESK. The CDR3 is 16 amino acids.

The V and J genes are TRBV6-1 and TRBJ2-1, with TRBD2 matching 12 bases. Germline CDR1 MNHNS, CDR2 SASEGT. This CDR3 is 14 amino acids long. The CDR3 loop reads CALRLAGALNEQFF. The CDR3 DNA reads TGTGCTTTAAGACTAGCGGGAGCTCTTAATGAGCAGTTCTTC.

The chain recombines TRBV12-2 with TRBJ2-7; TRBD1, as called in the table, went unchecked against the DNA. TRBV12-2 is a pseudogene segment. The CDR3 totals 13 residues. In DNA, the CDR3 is TGTGCAAGTCGCTTATGGACATCCTACGAGCAGTACTTC. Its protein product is CASRLWTSYEQYF.

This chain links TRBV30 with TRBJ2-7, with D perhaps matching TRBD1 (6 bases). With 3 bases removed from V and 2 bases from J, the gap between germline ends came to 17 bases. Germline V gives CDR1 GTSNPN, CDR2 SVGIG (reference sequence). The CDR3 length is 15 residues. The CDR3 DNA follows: TGTGCCTGGAGCCCACAGGGTGACGGCGCCTACGAGCAGTACTTC. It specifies CAWSPQGDGAYEQYF.

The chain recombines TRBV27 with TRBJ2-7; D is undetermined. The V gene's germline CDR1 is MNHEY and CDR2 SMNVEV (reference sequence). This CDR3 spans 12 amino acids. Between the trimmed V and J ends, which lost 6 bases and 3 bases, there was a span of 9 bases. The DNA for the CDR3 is TGTGCCAGCAGCCCGGGTAGCTACGAGCAGTACTTC. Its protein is CASSPGSYEQYF.

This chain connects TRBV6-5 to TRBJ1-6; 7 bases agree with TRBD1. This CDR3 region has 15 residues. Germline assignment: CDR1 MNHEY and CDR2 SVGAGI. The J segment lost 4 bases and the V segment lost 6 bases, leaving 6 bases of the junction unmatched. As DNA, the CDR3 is TGTGCCAGCAGATTCCCGGGACAGTATAATTCACCCCTCCACTTT. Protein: CASRFPGQYNSPLHF.

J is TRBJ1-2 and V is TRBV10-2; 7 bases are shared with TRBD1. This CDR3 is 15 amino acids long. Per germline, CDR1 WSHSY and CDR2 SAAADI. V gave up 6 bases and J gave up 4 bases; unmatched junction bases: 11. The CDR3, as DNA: TGCGCCAGCAGCGACCTAAACAGGGGAGGCTATGGCTACACCTTC. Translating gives CASSDLNRGGYGYTF.

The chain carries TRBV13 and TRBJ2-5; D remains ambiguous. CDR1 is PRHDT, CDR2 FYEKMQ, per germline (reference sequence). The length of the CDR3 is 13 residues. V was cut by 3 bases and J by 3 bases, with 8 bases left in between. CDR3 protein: CASSLLIEETQYF. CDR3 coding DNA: TGTGCCAGCAGCTTGCTAATTGAAGAGACCCAGTACTTC.

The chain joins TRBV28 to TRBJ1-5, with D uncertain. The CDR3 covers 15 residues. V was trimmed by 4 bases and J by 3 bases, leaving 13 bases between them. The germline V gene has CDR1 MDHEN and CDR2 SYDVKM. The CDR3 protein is CASSSRGLDNQPQHF. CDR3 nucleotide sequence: TGTGCCAGCAGTTCACGCGGGCTAGACAATCAGCCCCAGCATTTT.

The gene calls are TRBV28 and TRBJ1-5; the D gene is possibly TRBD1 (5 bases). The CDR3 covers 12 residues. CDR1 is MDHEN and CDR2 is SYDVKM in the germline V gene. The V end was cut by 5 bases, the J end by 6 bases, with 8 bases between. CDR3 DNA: TGTGCCAGCAGTGGGGACTTTCAGCCCCAGCATTTT. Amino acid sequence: CASSGDFQPQHF.

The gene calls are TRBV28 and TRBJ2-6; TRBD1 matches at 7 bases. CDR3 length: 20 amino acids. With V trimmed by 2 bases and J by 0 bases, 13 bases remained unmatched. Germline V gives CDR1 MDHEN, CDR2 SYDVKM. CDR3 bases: TGTGCCAGCAGTTTAAAAACAGGGGACCACTTAGGCTCTGGGGCCAACGTCCTGACTTTC. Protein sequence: CASSLKTGDHLGSGANVLTF.

The CDR3 nucleotides read TGTGCCAGCAGTTTGCACCTCTACTTTGGTGTAAGTTCCTACGAGCAGTACTTC. It translates to CASSLHLYFGVSSYEQYF. This chain links TRBV28 with TRBJ2-7; D ambiguous. The CDR3 totals 18 residues. Germline CDR1 and CDR2: MDHEN and SYDVKM. The V end lost 3 bases, the J end lost 1 base, and 22 bases lay between the germline ends.

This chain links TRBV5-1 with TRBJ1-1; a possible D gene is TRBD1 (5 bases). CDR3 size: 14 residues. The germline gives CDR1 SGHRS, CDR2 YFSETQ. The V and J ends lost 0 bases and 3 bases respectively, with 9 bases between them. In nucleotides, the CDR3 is TGCGCCAGCAGCTTGGCCGGGGGACACACTGAAGCTTTCTTT. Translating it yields CASSLAGGHTEAFF.

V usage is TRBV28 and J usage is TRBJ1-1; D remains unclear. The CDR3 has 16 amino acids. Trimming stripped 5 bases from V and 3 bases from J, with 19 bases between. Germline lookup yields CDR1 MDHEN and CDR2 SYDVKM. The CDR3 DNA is TGTGCCAGCAGTCTCACCGAGGGCTCTGGGGACACTGAAGCTTTCTTT. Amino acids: CASSLTEGSGDTEAFF.

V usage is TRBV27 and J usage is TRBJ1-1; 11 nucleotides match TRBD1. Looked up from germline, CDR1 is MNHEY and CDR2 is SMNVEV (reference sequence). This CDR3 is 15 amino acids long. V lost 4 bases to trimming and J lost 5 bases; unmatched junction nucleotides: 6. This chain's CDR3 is CASSWTGGFGTEAFF. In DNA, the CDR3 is TGTGCCAGCAGTTGGACAGGGGGCTTTGGGACTGAAGCTTTCTTT.

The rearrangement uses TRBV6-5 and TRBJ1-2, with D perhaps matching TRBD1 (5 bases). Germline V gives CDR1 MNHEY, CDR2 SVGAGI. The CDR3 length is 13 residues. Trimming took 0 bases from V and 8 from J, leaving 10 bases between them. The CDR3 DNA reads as TGTGCCAGCAGTTACTCGGGGCGTGGAGGCTACACCTTC. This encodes CASSYSGRGGYTF.

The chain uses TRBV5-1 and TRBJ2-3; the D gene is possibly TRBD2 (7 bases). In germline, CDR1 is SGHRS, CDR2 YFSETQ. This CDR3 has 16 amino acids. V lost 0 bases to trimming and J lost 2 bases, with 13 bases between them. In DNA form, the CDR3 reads TGCGCCAGCAGCTTGGGAGGGGGGGCCCCCACAGATACGCAGTATTTT. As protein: CASSLGGGAPTDTQYF.

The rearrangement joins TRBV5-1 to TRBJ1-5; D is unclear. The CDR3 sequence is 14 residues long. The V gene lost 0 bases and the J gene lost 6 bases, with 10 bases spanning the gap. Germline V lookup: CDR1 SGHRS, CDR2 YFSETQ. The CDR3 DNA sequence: TGCGCCAGCAGCTTGGGGCAGGAATTTCAGCCCCAGCATTTT. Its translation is CASSLGQEFQPQHF.

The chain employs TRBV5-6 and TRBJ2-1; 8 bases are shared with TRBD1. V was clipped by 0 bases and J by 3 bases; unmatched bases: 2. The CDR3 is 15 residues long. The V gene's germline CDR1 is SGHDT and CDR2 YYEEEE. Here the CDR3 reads CASSLGDRFYNEQFF. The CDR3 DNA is TGTGCCAGCAGCTTGGGGGACAGGTTCTACAATGAGCAGTTCTTC.

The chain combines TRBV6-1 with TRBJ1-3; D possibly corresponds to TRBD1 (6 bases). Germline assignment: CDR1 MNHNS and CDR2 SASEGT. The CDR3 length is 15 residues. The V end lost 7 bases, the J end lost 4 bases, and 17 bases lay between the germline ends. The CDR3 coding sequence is TGTGCCAGCATCTTTGGCCCAGGGGAGGGAAACACCATATATTTT. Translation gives CASIFGPGEGNTIYF.

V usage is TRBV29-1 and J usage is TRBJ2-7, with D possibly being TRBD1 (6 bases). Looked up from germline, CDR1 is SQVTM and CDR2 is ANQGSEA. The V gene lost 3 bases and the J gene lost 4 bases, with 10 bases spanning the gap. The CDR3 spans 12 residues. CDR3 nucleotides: TGCAGCGTTGATACTACAGGGTACGAGCAGTACTTC. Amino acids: CSVDTTGYEQYF.

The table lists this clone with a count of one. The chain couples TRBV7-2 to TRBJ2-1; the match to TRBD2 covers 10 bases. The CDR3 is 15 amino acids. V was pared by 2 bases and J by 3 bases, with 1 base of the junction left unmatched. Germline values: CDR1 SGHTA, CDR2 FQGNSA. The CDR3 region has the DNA TGTGCCAGCAGCTTACTAGCGGGAGACTACAATGAGCAGTTCTTC. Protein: CASSLLAGDYNEQFF.

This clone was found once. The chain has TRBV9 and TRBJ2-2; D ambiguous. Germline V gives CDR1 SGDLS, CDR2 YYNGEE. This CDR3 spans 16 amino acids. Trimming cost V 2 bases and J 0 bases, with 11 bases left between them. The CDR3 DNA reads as TGTGCCAGCAGCGTTGGTCAACGGTCGAACACCGGGGAGCTGTTTTTT. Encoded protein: CASSVGQRSNTGELFF.

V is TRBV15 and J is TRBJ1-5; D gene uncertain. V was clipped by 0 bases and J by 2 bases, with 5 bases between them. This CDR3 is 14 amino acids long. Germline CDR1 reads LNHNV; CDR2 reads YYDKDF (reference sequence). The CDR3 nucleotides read TGTGCCACCAGCAGAGATCGGGGCAATCAGCCCCAGCATTTT. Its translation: CATSRDRGNQPQHF.

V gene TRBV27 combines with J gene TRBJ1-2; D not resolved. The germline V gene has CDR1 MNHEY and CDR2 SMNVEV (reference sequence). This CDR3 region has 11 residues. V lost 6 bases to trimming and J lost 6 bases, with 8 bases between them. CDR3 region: CASSREDGYTF. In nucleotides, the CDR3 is TGTGCCAGCAGCCGGGAGGATGGCTACACCTTC.

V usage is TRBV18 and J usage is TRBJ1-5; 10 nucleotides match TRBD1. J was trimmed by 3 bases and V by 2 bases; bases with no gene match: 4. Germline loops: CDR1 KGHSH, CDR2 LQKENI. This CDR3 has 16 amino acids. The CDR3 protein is CASSPTGTGVNQPQHF. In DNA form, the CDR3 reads TGTGCCAGCTCACCAACCGGGACAGGGGTCAATCAGCCCCAGCATTTT.

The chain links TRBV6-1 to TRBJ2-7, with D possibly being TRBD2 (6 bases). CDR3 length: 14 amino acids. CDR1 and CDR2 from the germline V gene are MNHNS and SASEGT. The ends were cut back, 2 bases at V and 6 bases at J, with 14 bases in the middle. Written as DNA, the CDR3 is TGTGCCAGCAGTGAATTAGGCGGGGCGGGCGAGCAGTACTTC. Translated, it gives CASSELGGAGEQYF.